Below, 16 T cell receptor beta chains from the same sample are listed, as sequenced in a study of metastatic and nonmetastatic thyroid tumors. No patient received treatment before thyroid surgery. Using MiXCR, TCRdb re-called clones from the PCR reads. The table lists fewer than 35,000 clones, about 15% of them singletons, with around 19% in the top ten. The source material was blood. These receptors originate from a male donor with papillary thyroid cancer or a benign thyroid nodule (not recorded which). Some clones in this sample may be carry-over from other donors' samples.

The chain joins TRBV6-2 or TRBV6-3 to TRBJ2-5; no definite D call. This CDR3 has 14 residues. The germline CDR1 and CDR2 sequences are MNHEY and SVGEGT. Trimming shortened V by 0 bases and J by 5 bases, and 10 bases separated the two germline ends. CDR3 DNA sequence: TGTGCCAGCAGTTACTCGTACCCGATGGAGACCCAGTACTTC. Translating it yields CASSYSYPMETQYF.

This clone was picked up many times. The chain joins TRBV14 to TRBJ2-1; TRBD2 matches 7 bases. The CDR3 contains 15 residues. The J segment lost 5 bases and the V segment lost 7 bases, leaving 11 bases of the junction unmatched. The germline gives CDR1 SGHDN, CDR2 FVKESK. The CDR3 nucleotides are TGTGCCAGCACCCAGACCGGGACTACCAACAATGAGCAGTTCTTC. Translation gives CASTQTGTTNNEQFF.

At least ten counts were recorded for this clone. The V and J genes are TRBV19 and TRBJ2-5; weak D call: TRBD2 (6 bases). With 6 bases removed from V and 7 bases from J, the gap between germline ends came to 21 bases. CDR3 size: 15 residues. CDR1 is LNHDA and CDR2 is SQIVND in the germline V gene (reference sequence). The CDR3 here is CASSGWDPGAGTQYF. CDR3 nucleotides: TGTGCCAGTAGCGGGTGGGACCCTGGAGCGGGGACCCAGTACTTC.

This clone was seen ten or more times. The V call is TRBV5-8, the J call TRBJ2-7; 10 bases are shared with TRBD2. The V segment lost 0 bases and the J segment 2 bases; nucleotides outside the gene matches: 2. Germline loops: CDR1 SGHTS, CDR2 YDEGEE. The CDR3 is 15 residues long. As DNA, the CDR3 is TGTGCCAGCAGCTTGGTAGCGGGAGGCACCTACGAGCAGTACTTC. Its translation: CASSLVAGGTYEQYF.

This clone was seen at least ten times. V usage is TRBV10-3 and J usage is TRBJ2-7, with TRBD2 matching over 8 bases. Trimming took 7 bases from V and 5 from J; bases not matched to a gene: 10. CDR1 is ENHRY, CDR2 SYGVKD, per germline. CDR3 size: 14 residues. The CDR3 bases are TGTGCCATCAACTTTAGCGGGATTGGGGACGAGCAGTACTTC. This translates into CAINFSGIGDEQYF.

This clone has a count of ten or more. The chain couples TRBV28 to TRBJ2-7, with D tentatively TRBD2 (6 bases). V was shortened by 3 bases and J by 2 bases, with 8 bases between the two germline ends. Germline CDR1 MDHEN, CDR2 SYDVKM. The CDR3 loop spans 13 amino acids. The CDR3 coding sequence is TGTGCCAGCAGTTTGGCGGGGCCCTACGAGCAGTACTTC. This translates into CASSLAGPYEQYF.

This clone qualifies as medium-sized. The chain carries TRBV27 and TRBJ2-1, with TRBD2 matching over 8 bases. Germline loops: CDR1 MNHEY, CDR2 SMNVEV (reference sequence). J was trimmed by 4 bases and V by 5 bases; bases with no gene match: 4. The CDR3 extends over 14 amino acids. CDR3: CASSQGLVYNEQFF. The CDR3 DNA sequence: TGTGCCAGCAGTCAGGGACTAGTTTACAATGAGCAGTTCTTC.

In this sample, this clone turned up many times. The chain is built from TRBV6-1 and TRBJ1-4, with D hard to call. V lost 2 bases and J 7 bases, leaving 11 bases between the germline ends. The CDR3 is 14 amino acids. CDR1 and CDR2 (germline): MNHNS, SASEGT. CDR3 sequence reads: CASSEQEGLEKLFF. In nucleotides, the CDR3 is TGTGCCAGCAGTGAACAGGAAGGACTTGAAAAACTGTTTTTT.

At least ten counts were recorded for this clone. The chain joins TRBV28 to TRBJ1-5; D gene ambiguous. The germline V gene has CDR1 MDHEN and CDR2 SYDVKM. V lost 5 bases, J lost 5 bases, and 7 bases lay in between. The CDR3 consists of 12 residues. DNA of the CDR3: TGTGCCAGCAGTCAGGTTTATCAGCCCCAGCATTTT. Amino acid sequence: CASSQVYQPQHF.

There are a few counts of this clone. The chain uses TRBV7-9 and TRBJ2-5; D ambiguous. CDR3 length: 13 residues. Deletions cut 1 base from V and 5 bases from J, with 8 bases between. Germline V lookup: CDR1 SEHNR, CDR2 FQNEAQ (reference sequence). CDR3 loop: CASSLGGSETQYF. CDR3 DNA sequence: TGTGCCAGCAGCTTAGGAGGTAGCGAGACCCAGTACTTC.

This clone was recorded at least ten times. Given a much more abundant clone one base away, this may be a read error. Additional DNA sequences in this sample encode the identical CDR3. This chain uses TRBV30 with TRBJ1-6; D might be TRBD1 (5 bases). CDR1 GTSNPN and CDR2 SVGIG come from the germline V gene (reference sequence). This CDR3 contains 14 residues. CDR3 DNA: TGCGCCTGGAGGTGGGGCAGGGCACATTCACCCCTCCACTTT. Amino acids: CAWRWGRAHSPLHF.

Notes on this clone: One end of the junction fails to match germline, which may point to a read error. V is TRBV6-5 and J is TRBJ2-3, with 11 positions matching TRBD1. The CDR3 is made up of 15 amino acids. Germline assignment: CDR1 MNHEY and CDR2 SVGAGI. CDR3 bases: TGTGCCAGCAGTTATGGGACAGGGGGTTTATATACGCATTATTTT. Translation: CASSYGTGGLYTHYF.

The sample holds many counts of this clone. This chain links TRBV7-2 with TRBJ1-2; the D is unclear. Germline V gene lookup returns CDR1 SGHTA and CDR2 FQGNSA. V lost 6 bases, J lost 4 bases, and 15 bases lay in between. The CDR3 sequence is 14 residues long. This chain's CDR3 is CASSSGSTLYGYTF. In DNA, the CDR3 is TGTGCCAGCAGTTCCGGGTCCACGCTCTATGGCTACACCTTC.

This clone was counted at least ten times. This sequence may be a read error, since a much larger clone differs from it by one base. CDR3 amino acids: CTSSPRGGTGPGYTF. The CDR3 bases are TGTACCAGCAGCCCTCGTGGGGGGACAGGGCCGGGCTACACCTTC. The chain employs TRBV9 and TRBJ1-2, with 9 bases matching TRBD1. The CDR3 consists of 15 residues. The germline V gene encodes CDR1 SGDLS and CDR2 YYNGEE.

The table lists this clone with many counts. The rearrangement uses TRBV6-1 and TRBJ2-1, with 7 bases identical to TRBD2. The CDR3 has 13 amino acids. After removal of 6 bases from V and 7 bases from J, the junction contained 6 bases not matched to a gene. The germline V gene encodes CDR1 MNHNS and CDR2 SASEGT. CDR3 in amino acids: CASRGGVGNEQFF. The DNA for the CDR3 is TGTGCCAGCAGGGGGGGGGTAGGGAATGAGCAGTTCTTC.

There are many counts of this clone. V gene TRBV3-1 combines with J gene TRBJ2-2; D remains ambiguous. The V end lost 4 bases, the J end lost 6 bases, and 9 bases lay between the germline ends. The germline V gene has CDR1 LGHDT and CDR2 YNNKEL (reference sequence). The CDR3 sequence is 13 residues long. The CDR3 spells CASSLRVSGELFF. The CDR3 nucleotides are TGTGCCAGCAGCCTGAGAGTATCCGGGGAGCTGTTTTTT.